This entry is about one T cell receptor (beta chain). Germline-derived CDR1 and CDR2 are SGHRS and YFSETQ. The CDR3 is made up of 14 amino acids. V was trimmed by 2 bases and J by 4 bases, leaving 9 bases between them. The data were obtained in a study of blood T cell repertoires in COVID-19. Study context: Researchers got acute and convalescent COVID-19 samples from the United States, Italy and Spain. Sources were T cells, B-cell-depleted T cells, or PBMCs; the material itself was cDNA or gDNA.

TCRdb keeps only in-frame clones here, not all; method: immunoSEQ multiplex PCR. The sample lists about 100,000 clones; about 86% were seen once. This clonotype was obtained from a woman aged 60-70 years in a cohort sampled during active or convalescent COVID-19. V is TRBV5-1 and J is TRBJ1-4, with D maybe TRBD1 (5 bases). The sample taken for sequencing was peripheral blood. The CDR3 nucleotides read TGCGCCAGCAGCTTCGGGGGGAGTAATGAAAAACTGTTTTTT. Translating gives CASSFGGSNEKLFF.